The 20 T cell receptor beta chains given below trace back to one sample, sequenced in a study of blood T cells in healthy people across ages. A J-beta primer mix and a sample-barcoded 5' primer were used in a second PCR of about 7 to 12 cycles. TCRdb re-derived calls from the 5' RACE reads in MiXCR, one entry per CDR3 protein. The repertoire has about 1,000,000 distinct CDR3 sequences, 35% to 55% of them found once; the top ten carry approximately 17%. The sample consisted of blood. Every receptor here comes from a woman in her sixties or seventies in good health.

This clonotype was found a few times. The genes are TRBV4-1 and TRBJ2-1; 11 positions match TRBD2. The CDR3 sequence is 15 residues long. The V gene's germline CDR1 is MGHRA and CDR2 YSYEKL. V was clipped by 3 bases and J by 8 bases; unmatched bases: 6. The CDR3: CASSQPGLAVDEQFF. For the CDR3, the DNA is TGCGCCAGCAGCCAGCCGGGACTAGCGGTCGATGAGCAGTTCTTC.

This clonotype showed up just a few times. The rearrangement links TRBV6-1 to TRBJ2-7, with D possibly TRBD2 on 6 matching bases. This CDR3 is built from 17 residues. CDR1 MNHNS and CDR2 SASEGT come from the germline V gene. V was clipped by 5 bases and J by 4 bases, with 24 bases between them. The CDR3 is CASSPPTAGPALYEQYF. Written as DNA, the CDR3 is TGTGCCAGCAGTCCCCCCACAGCGGGCCCAGCCCTATACGAGCAGTACTTC.

This chain links TRBV5-4 with TRBJ2-4, with 9 positions matching TRBD1. V lost 1 base, J lost 13 bases, and 12 bases stayed unmatched. Germline V gene lookup returns CDR1 SGHNT and CDR2 YYREEE (reference sequence). This CDR3 region has 15 residues. CDR3 nucleotide sequence: TGTGCCAGCAGCTTGTCGGGGACAGGGAGGGGAGAGCAGTACTTC. Protein sequence: CASSLSGTGRGEQYF.

This clonotype was counted a few times. The chain joins TRBV21-1 to TRBJ1-5. TRBV21-1 is given as a pseudogene. The CDR3 spans 16 residues. CDR3: CASSPQRGYSNQPQHF. CDR3 sequence (DNA): TGTGCCAGCAGCCCTCAGCGGGGGTATAGCAATCAGCCCCAGCATTTT.

The genes are TRBV20-1 and TRBJ2-7; TRBD1 matches at 7 bases. The length of the CDR3 is 13 residues. The junction had 3 bases not matched to a gene; V was cut back by 4 bases and J by 0 bases. Germline values: CDR1 DFQATT, CDR2 SNEGSKA (reference sequence). In DNA form, the CDR3 reads TGCAGTGCTAAACAGGGGTCCTCCTACGAGCAGTACTTC. Encoded protein: CSAKQGSSYEQYF.

This clonotype came up a few times. The chain combines TRBV6-5 with TRBJ2-7; D uncertain. Trimming took 2 bases from V and 6 from J, leaving 5 bases between them. Germline values: CDR1 MNHEY, CDR2 SVGAGI. CDR3 size: 11 residues. CDR3 amino acids: CASSYGVEQYF. CDR3 bases: TGTGCCAGCAGTTACGGGGTCGAGCAGTACTTC.

The J gene is TRBJ2-3, the V gene TRBV3-1; D gene uncertain. The V gene lost 1 base and the J gene lost 1 base, with 12 bases spanning the gap. Germline assignment: CDR1 LGHDT and CDR2 YNNKEL (reference sequence). CDR3 length: 16 residues. The CDR3, as DNA: TGTGCCAGCAGCCAAGCGGCGCTGTTGGGCACAGATACGCAGTATTTT. Its protein product is CASSQAALLGTDTQYF.

The rearrangement uses TRBV6-5 and TRBJ2-4; D possibly corresponds to TRBD2 (6 bases). The last part of the DNA fits TRBJ2-7 better; the J call may be wrong. This CDR3 spans 14 amino acids. The germline gives CDR1 MNHEY, CDR2 SVGAGI. The CDR3, as DNA: TGTGCCAGCAGCTCTTCCGGGAGCCGTTACGAGCAGTACTTC. Its protein product is CASSSSGSRYEQYF.

This clonotype appeared a few times. The chain couples TRBV10-3 to TRBJ2-7; D call uncertain. CDR1 is ENHRY and CDR2 is SYGVKD in the germline V gene. V was trimmed by 6 bases and J by 2 bases, leaving 11 bases between them. This CDR3 comprises 13 residues. CDR3 sequence: CAIRFTGTYEQYF. CDR3 DNA sequence: TGTGCCATCAGGTTTACCGGAACCTACGAGCAGTACTTC.

At least ten counts were recorded for this clonotype. The chain employs TRBV20-1 and TRBJ2-3, with D possibly TRBD2 on 6 matching bases. Trimming removed 6 bases from V and 2 bases from J, with 12 bases in between. Germline assignment: CDR1 DFQATT and CDR2 SNEGSKA (reference sequence). This CDR3 region has 13 residues. The CDR3 DNA reads TGCAGTGCCAGGGACTCGCCCACAGATACGCAGTATTTT. This codes for CSARDSPTDTQYF.

Worth noting for this clonotype: One junction end does not reproduce the germline sequence, and a read error may be involved. The CDR3 DNA is TGCAGCGTGGATACAGGGGACTCTGGGGCCAACGCCCTGACTTTC. Amino acid sequence: CSVDTGDSGANALTF. V and J are TRBV29-1 and TRBJ2-6, with D maybe TRBD1 (7 bases). CDR1 and CDR2 from the germline V gene are SQVTM and ANQGSEA. This CDR3 is 15 amino acids long.

Points on this clonotype: Its ends do not fully match the called genes, so a read error is possible. The chain joins TRBV7-3 to TRBJ2-2, with 13 positions matching TRBD2. The germline V gene has CDR1 SGHTA and CDR2 FQGTGA. The CDR3 loop spans 17 amino acids. The CDR3 DNA is TGTGCCGGCAGCTCATCCGGGACTAGCGGGACTGGCGGGGAGCTGTTTTTT. This encodes CAGSSSGTSGTGGELFF.

The gene calls are TRBV28 and TRBJ2-3, with D hard to call. The germline V gene encodes CDR1 MDHEN and CDR2 SYDVKM. The V end was cut by 6 bases, the J end by 6 bases, with 10 bases between. The CDR3 extends over 12 amino acids. The CDR3 region has the DNA TGTGCCAGCAGCCCTACTATGGATACGCAGTATTTT. Translating it yields CASSPTMDTQYF.

This clonotype has only a few counts. This clone may be a read error of a much larger clone one base away. The rearrangement links TRBV27 to TRBJ2-5; D not certain. Germline CDR1 is MNHEY and CDR2 is SMNVEV (reference sequence). This CDR3 region has 11 residues. V lost 6 bases, J lost 4 bases, and 6 bases lay in between. Written as DNA, the CDR3 is TGTGCCAGCAGATTCGGAGAGACCCAGTACTTC. It codes for CASRFGETQYF.

This clonotype was found a few times. This sequence joins TRBV20-1 and TRBJ2-3; 11 bases map to TRBD1. The CDR3 runs 14 residues. Germline-derived CDR1 and CDR2 are DFQATT and SNEGSKA (reference sequence). The CDR3 sequence is CSLTGQGVTDTQYF. DNA of the CDR3: TGCAGCCTCACGGGACAGGGGGTTACAGATACGCAGTATTTT.

This clonotype has more than one count but fewer than ten. The chain has TRBV20-1 and TRBJ2-7; 8 nucleotides align to TRBD2. The junction had 4 bases not matched to a gene; V was cut back by 2 bases and J by 1 base. CDR3 length: 14 residues. The germline CDR1 and CDR2 sequences are DFQATT and SNEGSKA (reference sequence). The CDR3 bases are TGCAGTGCTAGAAGCCGGGAGGGGTCCTACGAGCAGTACTTC. Protein: CSARSREGSYEQYF.

This clonotype was seen a few times. The rearrangement joins TRBV7-2 to TRBJ2-7; TRBD2 matches 8 bases. The V segment lost 1 base and the J segment 2 bases; nucleotides outside the gene matches: 4. The CDR3 loop spans 15 amino acids. Germline V gene sequence: CDR1 SGHTA, CDR2 FQGNSA. CDR3 amino acids: CASSLVAGLTYEQYF. The CDR3 DNA is TGTGCCAGCAGCTTAGTAGCGGGACTTACCTACGAGCAGTACTTC.

V is TRBV12-3 or TRBV12-4 and J is TRBJ2-5; 8 bases are a match to TRBD2. CDR3 length: 14 amino acids. Germline trimming cut 3 bases from V and 11 bases from J; bases unmatched to any gene: 11. The CDR3 sequence: CASSFGLAGNEQYF. Written as DNA, the CDR3 is TGTGCCAGCAGTTTTGGGCTAGCGGGTAATGAGCAGTACTTC.

The V and J genes are TRBV9 and TRBJ2-4, with D uncertain. V shed 1 base and J shed 13 bases, with 18 bases lying between them. The V gene's germline CDR1 is SGDLS and CDR2 YYNGEE. This CDR3 spans 14 amino acids. CDR3 sequence reads: CASSVSQVTYGQYF. Written as DNA, the CDR3 is TGTGCCAGCAGCGTATCCCAGGTTACCTACGGGCAGTACTTC.

This clonotype has only a few counts. This chain's CDR3 is CSARTGGRSGANVLTF. CDR3 nucleotides: TGCAGCGCACGGACAGGGGGCAGGTCTGGGGCCAACGTCCTGACTTTC. The chain carries TRBV29-1 and TRBJ2-6, with 11 bases lining up with TRBD1. This CDR3 spans 16 amino acids. Germline values: CDR1 SQVTM, CDR2 ANQGSEA. Trimming took 7 bases from V and 1 from J; bases not matched to a gene: 6.